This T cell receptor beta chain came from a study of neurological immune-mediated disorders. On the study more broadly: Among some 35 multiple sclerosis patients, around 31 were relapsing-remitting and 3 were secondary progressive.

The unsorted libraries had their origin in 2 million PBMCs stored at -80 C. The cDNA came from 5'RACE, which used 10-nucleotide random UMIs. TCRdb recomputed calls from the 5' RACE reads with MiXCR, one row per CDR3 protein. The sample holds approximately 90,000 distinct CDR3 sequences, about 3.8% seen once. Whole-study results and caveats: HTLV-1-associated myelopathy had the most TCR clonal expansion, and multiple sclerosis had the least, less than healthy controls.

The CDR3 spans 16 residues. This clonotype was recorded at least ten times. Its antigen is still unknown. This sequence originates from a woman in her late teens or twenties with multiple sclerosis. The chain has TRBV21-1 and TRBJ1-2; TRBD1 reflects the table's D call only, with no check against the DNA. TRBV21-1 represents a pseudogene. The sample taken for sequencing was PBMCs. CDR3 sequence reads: CASSKMLFGGTYGYTF. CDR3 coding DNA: TGTGCCAGCAGCAAAATGCTTTTCGGGGGGACATATGGCTACACCTTC.